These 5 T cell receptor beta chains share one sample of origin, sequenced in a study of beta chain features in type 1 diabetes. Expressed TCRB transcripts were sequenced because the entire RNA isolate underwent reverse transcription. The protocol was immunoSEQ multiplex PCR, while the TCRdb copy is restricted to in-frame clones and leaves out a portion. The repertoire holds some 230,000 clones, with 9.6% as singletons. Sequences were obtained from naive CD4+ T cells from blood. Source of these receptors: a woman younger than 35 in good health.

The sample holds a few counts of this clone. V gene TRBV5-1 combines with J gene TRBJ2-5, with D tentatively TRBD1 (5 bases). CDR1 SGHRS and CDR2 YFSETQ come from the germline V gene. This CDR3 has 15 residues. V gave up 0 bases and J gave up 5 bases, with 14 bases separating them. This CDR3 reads CASSLDHPGMETQYF. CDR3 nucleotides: TGCGCCAGCAGCTTGGATCATCCAGGGATGGAGACCCAGTACTTC.

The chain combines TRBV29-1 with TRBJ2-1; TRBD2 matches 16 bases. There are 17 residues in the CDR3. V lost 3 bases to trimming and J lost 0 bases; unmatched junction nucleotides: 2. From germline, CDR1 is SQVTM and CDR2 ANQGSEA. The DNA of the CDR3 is TGCAGCGTTGAGGGACTAGCGGGAGGGAGCTCCTACAATGAGCAGTTCTTC. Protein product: CSVEGLAGGSSYNEQFF.

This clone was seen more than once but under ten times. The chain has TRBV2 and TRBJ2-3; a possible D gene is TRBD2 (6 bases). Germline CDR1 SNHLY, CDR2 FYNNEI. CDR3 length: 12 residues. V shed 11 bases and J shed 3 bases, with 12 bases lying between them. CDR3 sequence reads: CASQGGTDTQYF. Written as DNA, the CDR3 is TGTGCCTCTCAGGGAGGAACAGATACGCAGTATTTT.

The CDR3, as DNA: TGTGCCATCAGTGAGCCACTAGCGGGAGTAACGGCCAAAAACATTCAGTACTTC. The encoded protein is CAISEPLAGVTAKNIQYF. This chain connects TRBV10-3 to TRBJ2-4; 11 bases fit TRBD2. This CDR3 has 18 residues. CDR1 is ENHRY and CDR2 is SYGVKD in the germline V gene. The junction had 7 bases not matched to a gene; V was cut back by 2 bases and J by 1 base.

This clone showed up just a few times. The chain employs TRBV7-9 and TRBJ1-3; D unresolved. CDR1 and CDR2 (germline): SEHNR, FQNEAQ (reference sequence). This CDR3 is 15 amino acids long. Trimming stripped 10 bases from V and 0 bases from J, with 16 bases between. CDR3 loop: CATRLTTLSGNTIYF. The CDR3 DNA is TGTGCCACCCGACTGACGACCCTCTCTGGAAACACCATATATTTT.